The 5 T cell receptor beta chains below were found in one sample sequenced in a study of beta chain features in type 1 diabetes. TCRB transcripts that were expressed got sequenced, as all of the isolated RNA had been reverse transcribed. The repertoire was sequenced with immunoSEQ multiplex PCR; TCRdb's copy has only in-frame clones and lacks some. This table has around 180,000 clones, about 13% appearing once. Sequencing input: central memory CD4+ T cells from blood. These receptors were obtained from a woman aged 18-29 years in good health.

This clone came up many times. The chain couples TRBV6-6 to TRBJ2-7; 7 nucleotides align to TRBD2. J lost 6 bases, V lost 6 bases, and 11 bases had no gene match. This CDR3 is built from 14 residues. Germline values: CDR1 MNHNY, CDR2 SVGAGI (reference sequence). The CDR3 sequence is CASRVTSQTTEQYF. Here the CDR3 DNA reads TGTGCCAGCAGGGTGACTAGCCAAACGACCGAGCAGTACTTC.

V usage is TRBV7-6 and J usage is TRBJ2-5; D uncertain. V was clipped by 5 bases and J by 5 bases, with 12 bases between them. Per the germline V gene, CDR1 is SGHVS and CDR2 is FNYEAQ. This CDR3 is 13 amino acids long. The CDR3 DNA reads as TGTGCCAGCAGCACCACCACTCGGGAGACCCAGTACTTC. Translated, it gives CASSTTTRETQYF.

There are a few counts of this clone. This CDR3 is CAWSVWTEAFF. In DNA form, the CDR3 reads TGTGCCTGGAGTGTATGGACAGAAGCTTTCTTT. The V and J genes are TRBV30 and TRBJ1-1; possible D gene TRBD1, 5 bases. The CDR3 sequence is 11 residues long. V dropped 0 bases and J dropped 8 bases, with 7 bases sitting between them. Germline V gene data show CDR1 as GTSNPN and CDR2 as SVGIG (reference sequence).

This clone showed up just a few times. The rearrangement uses TRBV29-1 and TRBJ1-2, with no clear D. In germline, CDR1 is SQVTM, CDR2 ANQGSEA. The CDR3 extends over 12 amino acids. Between the trimmed V and J ends, which lost 8 bases and 8 bases, there was a span of 18 bases. The CDR3 sequence: CSPSPTREGYTF. The CDR3 coding sequence is TGCAGCCCCTCCCCAACGAGGGAAGGCTACACCTTC. The full variable domain, completed using reference TRBV29-1 and TRBJ1-2, is SAVISQKPSRDICQRGTSLTIQCQVDSQVTMMFWYRQQPGQSLTLIATANQGSEATYESGFVIDKFPISRPNLTFSTLTVSNMSPEDSSIYLCSPSPTREGYTFGSGTRLTVV.

This clone was recorded a few times. Other DNA sequences within the sample encode an identical CDR3. The rearrangement links TRBV5-1 to TRBJ1-3; possible D gene TRBD1, 6 bases. Germline-derived CDR1 and CDR2 are SGHRS and YFSETQ. Trimming took 4 bases from V and 4 from J, leaving 12 bases between them. CDR3 length equals 14 residues. CDR3 in DNA: TGCGCCAGCAGCGGGGGGGCCTCCGGAAACACCATATATTTT. Residues: CASSGGASGNTIYF.